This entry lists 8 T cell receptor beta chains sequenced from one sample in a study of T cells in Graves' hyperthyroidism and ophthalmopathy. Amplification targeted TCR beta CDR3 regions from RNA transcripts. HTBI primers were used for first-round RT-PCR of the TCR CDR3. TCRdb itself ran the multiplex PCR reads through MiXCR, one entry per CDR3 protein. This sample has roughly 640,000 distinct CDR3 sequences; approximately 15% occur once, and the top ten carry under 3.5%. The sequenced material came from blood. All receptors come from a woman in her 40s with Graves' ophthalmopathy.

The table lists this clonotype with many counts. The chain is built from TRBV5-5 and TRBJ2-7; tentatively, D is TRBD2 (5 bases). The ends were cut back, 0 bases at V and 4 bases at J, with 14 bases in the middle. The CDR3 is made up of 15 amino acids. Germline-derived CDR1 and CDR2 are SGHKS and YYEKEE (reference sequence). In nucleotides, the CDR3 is TGTGCCAGCAGCTTGGCGGGATCCTCTAGTTACGAGCAGTACTTC. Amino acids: CASSLAGSSSYEQYF.

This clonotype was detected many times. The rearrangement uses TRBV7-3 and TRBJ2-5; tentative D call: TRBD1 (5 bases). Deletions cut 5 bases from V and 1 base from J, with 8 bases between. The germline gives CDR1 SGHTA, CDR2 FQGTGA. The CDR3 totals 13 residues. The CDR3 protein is CASSKTVQETQYF. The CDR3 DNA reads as TGTGCCAGCAGCAAGACAGTCCAAGAGACCCAGTACTTC. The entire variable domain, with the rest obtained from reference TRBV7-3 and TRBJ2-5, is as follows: GAGVSQTPSNKVTEKGKYVELRCDPISGHTALYWYRQSLGQGPEFLIYFQGTGAADDSGLPNDRFFAVRPEGSVSTLKIQRTERGDSAVYLCASSKTVQETQYFGPGTRLLVL.

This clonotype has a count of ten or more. The CDR3 nucleotides read TGTGCCAGCAGCTTAGGGGGGCGTGGAAGGAACACTGAAGCTTTCTTT. This gives the protein CASSLGGRGRNTEAFF. The gene calls are TRBV7-3 and TRBJ1-1, with D possibly matching TRBD1 (6 bases). Germline values: CDR1 SGHTA, CDR2 FQGTGA. The V and J ends lost 2 bases and 1 base respectively, with 14 bases between them. The CDR3 spans 16 residues.

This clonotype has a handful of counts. CDR3 sequence: CASSISGQGTRDGYTF. CDR3 DNA sequence: TGTGCCAGCAGTATATCGGGACAGGGGACGCGGGATGGCTACACCTTC. The chain carries TRBV7-9 and TRBJ1-2; TRBD1 matches 10 bases. The trim removed 6 bases at V and 6 bases at J, leaving 13 bases unmatched. CDR1 is SEHNR, CDR2 FQNEAQ, per germline (reference sequence). This CDR3 is built from 16 residues. The variable domain in full, completed from reference TRBV7-9 and TRBJ1-2, reads DTGVSQNPRHKITKRGQNVTFRCDPISEHNRLYWYRQTLGQGPEFLTYFQNEAQLEKSRLLSDRFSAERPKGSFSTLEIQRTEQGDSAMYLCASSISGQGTRDGYTFGSGTRLTVV.

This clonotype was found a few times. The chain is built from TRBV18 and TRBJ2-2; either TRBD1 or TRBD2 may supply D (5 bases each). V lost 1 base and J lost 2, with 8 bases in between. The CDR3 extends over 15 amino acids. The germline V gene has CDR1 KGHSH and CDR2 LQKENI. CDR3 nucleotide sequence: TGTGCCAGCTCACCACGATGGGACAACACCGGGGAGCTGTTTTTT. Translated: CASSPRWDNTGELFF. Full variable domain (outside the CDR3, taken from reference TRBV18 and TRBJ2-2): NAGVMQNPRHLVRRRGQEARLRCSPMKGHSHVYWYRQLPEEGLKFMVYLQKENIIDESGMPKERFSAEFPKEGPSILRIQQVVRGDSAAYFCASSPRWDNTGELFFGEGSRLTVL.

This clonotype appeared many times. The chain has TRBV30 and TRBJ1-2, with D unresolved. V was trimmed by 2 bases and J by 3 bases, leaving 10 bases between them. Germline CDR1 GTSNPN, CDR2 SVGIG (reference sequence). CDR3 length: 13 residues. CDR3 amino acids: CAWSPSFYYGYTF. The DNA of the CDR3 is TGTGCCTGGAGTCCCTCGTTTTACTATGGCTACACCTTC.

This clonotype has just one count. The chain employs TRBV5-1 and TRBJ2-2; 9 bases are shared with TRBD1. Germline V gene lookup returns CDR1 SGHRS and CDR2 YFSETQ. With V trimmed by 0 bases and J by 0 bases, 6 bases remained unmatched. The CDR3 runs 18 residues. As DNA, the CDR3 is TGCGCCAGCAGCTTGGAGGGACAGGGCCTATCGAACACCGGGGAGCTGTTTTTT. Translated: CASSLEGQGLSNTGELFF.

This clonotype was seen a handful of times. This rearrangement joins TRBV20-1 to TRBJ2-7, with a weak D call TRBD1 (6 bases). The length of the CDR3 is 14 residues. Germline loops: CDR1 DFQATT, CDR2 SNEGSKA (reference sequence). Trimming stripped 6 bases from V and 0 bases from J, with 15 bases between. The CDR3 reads CSASGRTDSYEQYF. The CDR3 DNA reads TGCAGTGCCTCTGGGCGGACAGACTCCTACGAGCAGTACTTC.